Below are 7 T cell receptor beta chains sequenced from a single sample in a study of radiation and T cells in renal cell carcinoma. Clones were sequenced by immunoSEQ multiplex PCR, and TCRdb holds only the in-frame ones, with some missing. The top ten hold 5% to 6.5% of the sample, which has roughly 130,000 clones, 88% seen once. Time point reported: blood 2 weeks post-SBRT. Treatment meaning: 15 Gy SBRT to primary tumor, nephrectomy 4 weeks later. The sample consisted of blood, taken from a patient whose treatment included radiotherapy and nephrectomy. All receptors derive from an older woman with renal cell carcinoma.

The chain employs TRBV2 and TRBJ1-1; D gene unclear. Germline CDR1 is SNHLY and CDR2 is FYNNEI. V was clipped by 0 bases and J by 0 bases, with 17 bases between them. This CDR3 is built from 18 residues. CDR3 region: CASSEAVGRRGLNTEAFF. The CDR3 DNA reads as TGTGCCAGCAGTGAAGCCGTGGGAAGAAGAGGGCTGAACACTGAAGCTTTCTTT.

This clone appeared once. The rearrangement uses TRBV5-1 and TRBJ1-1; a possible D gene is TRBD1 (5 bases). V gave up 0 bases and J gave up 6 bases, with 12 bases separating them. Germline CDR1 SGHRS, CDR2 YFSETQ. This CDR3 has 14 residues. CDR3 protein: CASSLAGGLSEAFF. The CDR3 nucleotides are TGCGCCAGCAGCTTGGCGGGGGGTTTGTCTGAAGCTTTCTTT.

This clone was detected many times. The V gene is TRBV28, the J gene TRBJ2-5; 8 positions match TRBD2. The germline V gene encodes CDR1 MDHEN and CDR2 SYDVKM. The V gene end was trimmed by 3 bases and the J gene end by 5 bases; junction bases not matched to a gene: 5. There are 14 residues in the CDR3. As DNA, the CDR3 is TGTGCCAGCAGTTTGATTAGCGGGGAGGAGACCCAGTACTTC. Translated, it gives CASSLISGEETQYF.

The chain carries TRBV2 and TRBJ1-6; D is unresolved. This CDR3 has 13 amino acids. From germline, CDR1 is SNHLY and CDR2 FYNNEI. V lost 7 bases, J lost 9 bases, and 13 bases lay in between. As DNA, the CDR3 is TGTGCCAGCAACTGGGGTTTGGGTTCACCCCTCCACTTT. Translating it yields CASNWGLGSPLHF.

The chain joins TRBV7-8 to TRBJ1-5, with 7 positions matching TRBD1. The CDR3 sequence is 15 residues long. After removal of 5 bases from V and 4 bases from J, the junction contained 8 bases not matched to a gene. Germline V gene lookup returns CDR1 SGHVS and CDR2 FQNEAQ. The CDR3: CASSLVRDRNQPQHF. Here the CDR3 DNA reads TGTGCCAGCAGCCTCGTCCGGGACAGAAATCAGCCCCAGCATTTT.

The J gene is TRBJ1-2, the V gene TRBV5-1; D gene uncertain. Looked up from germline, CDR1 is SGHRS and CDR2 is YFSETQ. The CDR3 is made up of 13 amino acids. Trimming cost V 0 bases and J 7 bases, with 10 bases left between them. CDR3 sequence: CASSLVGPGGYTF. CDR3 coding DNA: TGCGCCAGCAGCTTGGTTGGGCCAGGTGGCTACACCTTC.

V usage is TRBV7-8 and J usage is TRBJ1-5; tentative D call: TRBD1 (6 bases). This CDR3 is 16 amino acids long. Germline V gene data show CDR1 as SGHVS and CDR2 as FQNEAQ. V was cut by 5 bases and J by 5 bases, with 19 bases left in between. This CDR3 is CASSNTRQVSYQPQHF. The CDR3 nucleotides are TGTGCCAGCAGCAATACAAGACAGGTTTCCTATCAGCCCCAGCATTTT.